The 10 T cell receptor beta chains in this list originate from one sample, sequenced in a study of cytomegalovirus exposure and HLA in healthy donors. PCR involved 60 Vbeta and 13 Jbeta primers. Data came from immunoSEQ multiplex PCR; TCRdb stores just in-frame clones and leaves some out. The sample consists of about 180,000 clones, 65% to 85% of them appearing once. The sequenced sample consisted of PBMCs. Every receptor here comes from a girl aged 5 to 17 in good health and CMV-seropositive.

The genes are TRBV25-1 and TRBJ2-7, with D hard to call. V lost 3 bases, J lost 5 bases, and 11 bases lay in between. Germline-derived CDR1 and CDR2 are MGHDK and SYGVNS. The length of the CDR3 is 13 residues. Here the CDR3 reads CASSDWSSHEQYF. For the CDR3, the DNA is TGTGCCAGCAGTGATTGGAGTTCCCACGAGCAGTACTTC.

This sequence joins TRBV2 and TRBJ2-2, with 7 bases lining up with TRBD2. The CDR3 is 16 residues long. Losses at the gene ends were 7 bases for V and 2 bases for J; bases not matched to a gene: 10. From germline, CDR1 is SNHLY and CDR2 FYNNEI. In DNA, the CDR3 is TGTGCCAGCACCGATAGCGGGCCTCAAAACACCGGGGAGCTGTTTTTT. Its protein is CASTDSGPQNTGELFF. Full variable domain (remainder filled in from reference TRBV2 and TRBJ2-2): EPEVTQTPSHQVTQMGQEVILRCVPISNHLYFYWYRQILGQKVEFLVSFYNNEISEKSEIFDDQFSVERPDGSNFTLKIRSTKLEDSAMYFCASTDSGPQNTGELFFGEGSRLTVL.

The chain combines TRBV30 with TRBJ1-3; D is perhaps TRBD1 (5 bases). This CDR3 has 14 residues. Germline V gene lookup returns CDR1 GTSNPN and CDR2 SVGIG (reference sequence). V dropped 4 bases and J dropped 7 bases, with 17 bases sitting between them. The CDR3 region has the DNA TGTGCCTGGAACCCGGGACGGAGGGGCAACACCATATATTTT. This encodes CAWNPGRRGNTIYF.

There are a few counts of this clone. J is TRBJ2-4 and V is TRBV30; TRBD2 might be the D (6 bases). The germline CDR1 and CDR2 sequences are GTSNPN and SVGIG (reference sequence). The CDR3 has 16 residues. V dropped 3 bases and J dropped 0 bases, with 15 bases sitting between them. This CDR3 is CAWSQPGLVAKNIQYF. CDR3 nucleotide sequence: TGTGCCTGGAGCCAGCCGGGACTCGTAGCCAAAAACATTCAGTACTTC.

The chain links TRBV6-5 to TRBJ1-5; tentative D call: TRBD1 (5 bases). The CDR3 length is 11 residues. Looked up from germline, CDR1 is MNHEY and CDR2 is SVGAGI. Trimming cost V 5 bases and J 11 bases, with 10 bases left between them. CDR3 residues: CASSSLGAQHF. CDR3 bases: TGTGCCAGCAGTAGCTTAGGGGCCCAGCATTTT.

In DNA form, the CDR3 reads TGTGCCTCCGAGACTGCGGGAGAGACCCAGTACTTC. It translates to CASETAGETQYF. This sequence joins TRBV30 and TRBJ2-5; tentatively, D is TRBD2 (5 bases). The germline V gene encodes CDR1 GTSNPN and CDR2 SVGIG (reference sequence). The CDR3 spans 12 residues. V lost 7 bases and J lost 4, with 13 bases in between.

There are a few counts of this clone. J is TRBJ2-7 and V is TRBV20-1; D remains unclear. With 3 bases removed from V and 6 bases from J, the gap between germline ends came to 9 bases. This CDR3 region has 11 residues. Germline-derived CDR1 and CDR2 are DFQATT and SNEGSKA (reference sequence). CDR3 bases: TGCAGTGCTAGGGTAATCAGCGAGCAGTACTTC. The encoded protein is CSARVISEQYF.

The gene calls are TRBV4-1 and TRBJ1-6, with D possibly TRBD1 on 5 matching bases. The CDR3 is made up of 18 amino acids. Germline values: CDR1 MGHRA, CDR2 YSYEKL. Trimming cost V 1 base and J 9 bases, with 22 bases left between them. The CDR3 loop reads CASSQGVGGPVATSPLHF. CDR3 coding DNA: TGCGCCAGCAGCCAAGGCGTGGGGGGACCCGTTGCGACTTCACCCCTCCACTTT.

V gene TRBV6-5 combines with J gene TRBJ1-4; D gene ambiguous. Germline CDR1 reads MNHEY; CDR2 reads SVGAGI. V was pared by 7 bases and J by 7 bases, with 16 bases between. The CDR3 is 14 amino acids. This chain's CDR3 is CASNSGKKAEKLFF. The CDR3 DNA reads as TGTGCCAGCAACTCCGGTAAAAAAGCTGAAAAACTGTTTTTT.

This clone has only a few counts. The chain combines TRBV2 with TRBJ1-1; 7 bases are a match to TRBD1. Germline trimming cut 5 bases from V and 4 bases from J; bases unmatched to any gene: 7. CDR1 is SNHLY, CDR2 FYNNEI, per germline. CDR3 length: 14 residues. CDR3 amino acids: CASSLRGQGTEAFF. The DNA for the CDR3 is TGTGCCAGCAGTTTGAGGGGGCAGGGCACTGAAGCTTTCTTT.